The rows below give T cell receptor beta chains drawn from one sample of a study of T cell repertoires in cytomegalovirus infection. TCRdb processed the reads anew with MiXCR; each CDR3 protein has one entry. The sample includes 500,000 to 600,000 distinct CDR3 sequences, about 15% of them seen just once. Sequenced input: CD8+ T cells from PBMCs. The receptors here all came from a human donor in good health (CMV status not recorded). Some clones in this sample may be carry-over from other donors' samples. The CDR3 runs from the conserved cysteine through the conserved F or W. A row's size may be missing; if present it is once, few, many or a size class.

15,TRBJ2-1,TRBV5-1,-,CASSRTGSDYNEQFF
14,TRBJ2-7,TRBV12-3/TRBV12-4,many,CASSLNGPNYEQYF
12,TRBJ2-1,TRBV27,few,CASSSVYNEQFF
11,TRBJ2-3,TRBV7-6,many,CASSQLGWQYF
15,TRBJ2-5,TRBV11-3,-,CASSTRSGEMETQYF
15,TRBJ2-7,TRBV4-1,-,CASSQVLAGAYEQYF
16,TRBJ2-1,TRBV6-5,many,CASSYSGRGSYNEQFF
11,TRBJ1-4,TRBV11-1,-,CASSLGDTLFF
15,TRBJ2-7,TRBV7-9,many,CASTGTSGNSYEQYF
16,TRBJ1-5,TRBV20-1,-,CSAGGQAGGSEQPQHF
15,TRBJ2-1,TRBV5-1,-,CASSFTSGGYNEQFF
13,TRBJ2-3,TRBV4-1,few,CASSQESADTQYF
15,TRBJ2-3,TRBV7-3,many,CASSLAGGSTDTQYF
14,TRBJ2-7,TRBV7-9,many,CASSSGQEYYEQYF
18,TRBJ2-3,TRBV28,-,CASSFAIEEREDADTQYF
18,TRBJ2-2,TRBV6-6,many,CASSYAALTGWNTGELFF
14,TRBJ2-7,TRBV19,many,CASSSPGRPYEQYF
15,TRBJ2-1,TRBV7-9,many,CASSFRSAAYNEQFF
15,TRBJ2-7,TRBV5-6,-,CASSLAGSGLYEQYF
16,TRBJ1-2,TRBV25-1,-,CASSPPGTGPIYGYTF
14,TRBJ1-4,TRBV7-9,many,CASSLDGSDEKLFF
14,TRBJ1-5,TRBV9,-,CASSPSRSNQPQHF
16,TRBJ1-2,TRBV14,-,CASSQDFMESAYGYTF
15,TRBJ2-7,TRBV19,many,CASSFPGTPTYEQYF
14,TRBJ2-3,TRBV4-1,many,CASSASGTSDTQYF
14,TRBJ1-2,TRBV4-1,-,CASSGQGKNYGYTF
13,TRBJ2-4,TRBV11-3,few,CASSGGGGNIQYF
16,TRBJ2-1,TRBV7-9,-,CASSPAGAPVVNEQFF
19,TRBJ2-3,TRBV15,few,CATSRGASLRDRGTDTQYF
13,TRBJ2-3,TRBV7-9,few,CASSLARPDTQYF
12,TRBJ2-7,TRBV7-3,-,CASGPDPYEQYF
12,TRBJ1-2,TRBV3-1,-,CASSQDRAGYTF
13,TRBJ1-5,TRBV27,many,CASSYQGNQPQHF